These 26 T cell receptor beta chains share one sample of origin, sequenced in a study of blood T cell repertoires in COVID-19. Some clones are missing from TCRdb's copy, which holds only in-frame ones; the method was immunoSEQ multiplex PCR. The sample consists of 100,000 to 150,000 clones, roughly 88% of them appearing once. The material sequenced was peripheral blood. The receptors here all came from a man aged 40-49 years with acute or convalescent COVID-19.

This chain connects TRBV27 to TRBJ2-5; TRBD2 matches 9 bases. The CDR3 consists of 16 residues. Germline V gene lookup returns CDR1 MNHEY and CDR2 SMNVEV (reference sequence). Germline trimming cut 2 bases from V and 5 bases from J; bases unmatched to any gene: 9. CDR3 bases: TGTGCCAGCAGTTTAAGGTTAGCGGGAGTATGGGAGACCCAGTACTTC. Translated: CASSLRLAGVWETQYF.

The chain uses TRBV9 and TRBJ1-1; D unresolved. V lost 4 bases and J 1 base, leaving 8 bases between the germline ends. The CDR3 has 13 amino acids. Germline CDR1 SGDLS, CDR2 YYNGEE. CDR3 in DNA: TGTGCCAGCAGCCCCCGACAGAACACTGAAGCTTTCTTT. Protein product: CASSPRQNTEAFF.

In this sample, this clone turned up once. The J gene is TRBJ1-1, the V gene TRBV30; the match to TRBD1 covers 9 bases. The V gene end was trimmed by 2 bases and the J gene end by 4 bases; junction bases not matched to a gene: 2. Germline loops: CDR1 GTSNPN, CDR2 SVGIG (reference sequence). The CDR3 totals 13 residues. The CDR3 loop is CAWSQTGGTEAFF. CDR3 DNA sequence: TGTGCCTGGAGTCAGACAGGGGGCACTGAAGCTTTCTTT.

This clone has only a few counts. The chain uses TRBV19 and TRBJ2-3, with D possibly being TRBD1 (6 bases). The germline V gene encodes CDR1 LNHDA and CDR2 SQIVND (reference sequence). Trimming cost V 7 bases and J 5 bases, with 13 bases left between them. The CDR3 consists of 13 residues. The CDR3 region has the DNA TGTGCCAGTAAACAGGGCCCGGGAGATACGCAGTATTTT. Protein product: CASKQGPGDTQYF.

This chain links TRBV5-1 with TRBJ2-3, with 7 bases aligning to TRBD1. Looked up from germline, CDR1 is SGHRS and CDR2 is YFSETQ. Losses at the gene ends were 4 bases for V and 0 bases for J; bases not matched to a gene: 8. The CDR3 is 16 amino acids. The DNA for the CDR3 is TGCGCCAGCAGCCTCCGCCCGGGACAGAGCACAGATACGCAGTATTTT. It is translated as CASSLRPGQSTDTQYF.

The chain couples TRBV15 to TRBJ1-5; D unresolved. Deletions cut 0 bases from V and 9 bases from J, with 9 bases between. Per germline, CDR1 LNHNV and CDR2 YYDKDF (reference sequence). CDR3 length equals 13 residues. In nucleotides, the CDR3 is TGTGCCACCAGCAGAGATCCCCCCCGGCCCCAGCATTTT. It codes for CATSRDPPRPQHF.

This chain uses TRBV7-6 with TRBJ2-1, with D perhaps matching TRBD1 (6 bases). The CDR3 extends over 15 amino acids. The germline V and J ends were trimmed by 1 base and 10 bases, with 17 bases remaining between them. The germline V gene has CDR1 SGHVS and CDR2 FNYEAQ. The CDR3 sequence is CASSLVQGGAGEQFF. In DNA form, the CDR3 reads TGTGCCAGCAGCTTAGTACAGGGTGGGGCAGGGGAGCAGTTCTTC.

The chain uses TRBV2 and TRBJ1-6, with 8 bases identical to TRBD1. This CDR3 is 12 amino acids long. CDR1 is SNHLY and CDR2 is FYNNEI in the germline V gene. V lost 6 bases, J lost 12 bases, and 4 bases stayed unmatched. CDR3 sequence reads: CASRPQGGPLHF. The CDR3 coding sequence is TGTGCCAGCAGACCACAGGGGGGACCCCTCCACTTT.

The CDR3 sequence: CASSPPVGRETQYF. The DNA for the CDR3 is TGTGCCAGCTCACCACCCGTGGGCAGGGAGACCCAGTACTTC. The chain couples TRBV18 to TRBJ2-5; no definite D call. With 0 bases removed from V and 5 bases from J, the gap between germline ends came to 10 bases. The CDR3 length is 14 residues. CDR1 is KGHSH, CDR2 LQKENI, per germline.

J is TRBJ1-2 and V is TRBV5-6; 8 nucleotides agree with TRBD1. Germline V gives CDR1 SGHDT, CDR2 YYEEEE. V shed 4 bases, J shed 6 bases, and the junction held 2 bases outside the gene matches. This CDR3 region has 12 residues. CDR3 region: CASSKDRDGYTF. In nucleotides, the CDR3 is TGTGCCAGCAGCAAGGACAGGGATGGCTACACCTTC.

This clone was detected many times. The chain uses TRBV11-2 and TRBJ1-6; no reliable D call. The V gene's germline CDR1 is SGHAT and CDR2 FQNNGV. V lost 6 bases and J lost 7, with 7 bases in between. The CDR3 is 12 residues long. This CDR3 reads CASSSINSPLHF. In nucleotides, the CDR3 is TGTGCCAGCAGTTCAATCAATTCACCCCTCCACTTT. The variable domain in full, with the rest retrieved from reference TRBV11-2 and TRBJ1-6, is EAGVAQSPRYKIIEKRQSVAFWCNPISGHATLYWYQQILGQGPKLLIQFQNNGVVDDSQLPKDRFSAERLKGVDSTLKIQPAKLEDSAVYLCASSSINSPLHFGNGTRLTVT.

V and J are TRBV9 and TRBJ1-1; tentative D call: TRBD1 (5 bases). V was shortened by 7 bases and J by 5 bases, with 21 bases between the two germline ends. The length of the CDR3 is 15 residues. Germline lookup yields CDR1 SGDLS and CDR2 YYNGEE. CDR3 DNA: TGTGCCAGCGGTCTCGGAGCAGGGTTAGGGACTGAAGCTTTCTTT. It yields the protein CASGLGAGLGTEAFF.

The chain is built from TRBV3-1 (or the pseudogene TRBV3-2) and TRBJ2-1, with a possible D match to TRBD2 (5 bases). The V gene's germline CDR1 is LGHDT and CDR2 YNNKEL (reference sequence). This CDR3 spans 16 amino acids. Trimming stripped 0 bases from V and 6 bases from J, with 15 bases between. For the CDR3, the DNA is TGTGCCAGCAGCCAAGAAGCGAGCGGCCCCATCAATGAGCAGTTCTTC. Its translation is CASSQEASGPINEQFF.

The chain uses TRBV19 and TRBJ1-5, with TRBD1 matching over 7 bases. V lost 4 bases, J lost 3 bases, and 12 bases stayed unmatched. Germline V CDR1 and CDR2: LNHDA, SQIVND (reference sequence). The CDR3 has 17 amino acids. Here the CDR3 reads CASSTRMTGNDNQPQHF. In DNA, the CDR3 is TGTGCCAGTAGTACACGAATGACAGGGAACGACAATCAGCCCCAGCATTTT.

In this sample, this clone turned up once. This chain joins TRBV5-1 and TRBJ2-2; maybe TRBD2 (6 bases). The germline gives CDR1 SGHRS, CDR2 YFSETQ. V was shortened by 4 bases and J by 7 bases, with 20 bases between the two germline ends. The CDR3 consists of 16 residues. CDR3 DNA: TGCGCCAGCAGCCCCCCGGGACTCGGGAAGGACGGGGAGCTGTTTTTT. Protein: CASSPPGLGKDGELFF.

The gene calls are TRBV19 and TRBJ2-5; D may be TRBD1 (7 bases). Germline lookup yields CDR1 LNHDA and CDR2 SQIVND (reference sequence). V shed 5 bases and J shed 5 bases, with 18 bases lying between them. This CDR3 contains 15 residues. In DNA, the CDR3 is TGTGCCAGTAGTCCCAGACAGGGCGGAGGGGAGACCCAGTACTTC. It encodes CASSPRQGGGETQYF.

Here the CDR3 reads CASTGTANQPQHF. CDR3 sequence (DNA): TGTGCCAGCACCGGGACTGCGAATCAGCCCCAGCATTTT. This rearrangement joins TRBV5-8 to TRBJ1-5, with a weak D call TRBD1 (5 bases). CDR3 length: 13 residues. Trimming shortened V by 6 bases and J by 4 bases, and 11 bases separated the two germline ends. The germline CDR1 and CDR2 sequences are SGHTS and YDEGEE.

The chain joins TRBV5-1 to TRBJ1-2; 7 bases line up with TRBD1. The CDR3 runs 14 residues. Losses at the gene ends were 2 bases for V and 8 bases for J; bases not matched to a gene: 9. Germline V gene sequence: CDR1 SGHRS, CDR2 YFSETQ. CDR3 loop: CASSLSKGAGGYTF. CDR3 nucleotides: TGCGCCAGCAGCTTATCTAAGGGGGCGGGAGGCTACACCTTC.

Only a few counts were recorded for this clone. The J gene is TRBJ1-1, the V gene TRBV6-4; 10 bases are shared with TRBD1. Trimming removed 5 bases from V and 0 bases from J; junction bases left unmatched: 6. Germline assignment: CDR1 MRHNA and CDR2 SNTAGT. The CDR3 is 16 residues long. The CDR3 region is CASSPTDRGLNTEAFF. The CDR3 DNA sequence: TGTGCCAGCAGTCCGACAGACAGGGGGCTGAACACTGAAGCTTTCTTT.

The chain has TRBV19 and TRBJ1-5; 9 bases are shared with TRBD1. V lost 4 bases to trimming and J lost 7 bases; unmatched junction nucleotides: 5. The CDR3 sequence is 14 residues long. The germline gives CDR1 LNHDA, CDR2 SQIVND (reference sequence). DNA of the CDR3: TGTGCCAGTAGTAAGGACAGGGGCCCCCAGCCCCAGCATTTT. Residues: CASSKDRGPQPQHF.

The J gene is TRBJ2-7, the V gene TRBV6-5, with 9 bases that match TRBD1. V shed 6 bases, J shed 6 bases, and the junction held 9 bases outside the gene matches. The CDR3 sequence is 14 residues long. Germline CDR1 and CDR2: MNHEY and SVGAGI. CDR3 DNA: TGTGCCAGCAGGGACCCGGGACAGGGTCGCGAGCAGTACTTC. This gives the protein CASRDPGQGREQYF.

The chain joins TRBV15 to TRBJ1-1; D is perhaps TRBD1 (5 bases). This CDR3 has 14 residues. V was shortened by 0 bases and J by 8 bases, with 13 bases between the two germline ends. The germline V gene encodes CDR1 LNHNV and CDR2 YYDKDF (reference sequence). The DNA for the CDR3 is TGTGCCACCAGCAGAGATGTCGGGGGTTGGGAAGCTTTCTTT. Its translation: CATSRDVGGWEAFF.

J is TRBJ1-2 and V is TRBV30, with D perhaps TRBD1 (5 bases). CDR3 length: 13 amino acids. V was pared by 2 bases and J by 1 base, with 8 bases between. Germline-derived CDR1 and CDR2 are GTSNPN and SVGIG (reference sequence). Written as DNA, the CDR3 is TGTGCCTGGAGTCCACAGGTTAACTATGGCTACACCTTC. It yields the protein CAWSPQVNYGYTF.

The chain joins TRBV19 to TRBJ1-5; no reliable D call. Germline loops: CDR1 LNHDA, CDR2 SQIVND (reference sequence). V lost 6 bases and J 3 bases, leaving 12 bases between the germline ends. This CDR3 region has 14 residues. The CDR3 DNA is TGTGCCAGTAGCACCTACAGTGACAATCAGCCCCAGCATTTT. Translation: CASSTYSDNQPQHF. Variable domain in full (rest from reference TRBV19 and TRBJ1-5): DGGITQSPKYLFRKEGQNVTLSCEQNLNHDAMYWYRQDPGQGLRLIYYSQIVNDFQKGDIAEGYSVSREKKESFPLTVTSAQKNPTAFYLCASSTYSDNQPQHFGDGTRLSIL.

Concerning this clone itself: The sample has other DNA sequences that encode this CDR3 too. The V gene is TRBV6-5, the J gene TRBJ2-7; 7 bases are a match to TRBD2. The ends lost 2 bases at V and 4 bases at J; junction bases unmatched: 2. The CDR3 runs 13 residues. The V gene's germline CDR1 is MNHEY and CDR2 SVGAGI. The CDR3 coding sequence is TGTGCCAGCAGTTACGGGAGGGCTTACGAGCAGTACTTC. Its translation is CASSYGRAYEQYF.

This clone was seen more than once but under ten times. V gene TRBV30 combines with J gene TRBJ2-4, with D tentatively TRBD2 (6 bases). CDR3 length: 13 residues. Between the trimmed V and J ends, which lost 3 bases and 7 bases, there was a span of 13 bases. Germline V lookup: CDR1 GTSNPN, CDR2 SVGIG (reference sequence). In DNA form, the CDR3 reads TGTGCCTGGAGGCCGACGGCGGGGAACATTCAGTACTTC. Encoded protein: CAWRPTAGNIQYF.